A few counts support the clone carrying this T cell receptor (beta chain). These data come from a study of T cells in Graves' hyperthyroidism and ophthalmopathy. Trimming cost V 0 bases and J 3 bases, with 19 bases left between them. CDR3 length: 18 amino acids. Germline loops: CDR1 LGHDT, CDR2 YNNKEL (reference sequence). Researchers amplified the TCR beta CDR3 regions from RNA transcripts. HTBI primers drove first-round RT-PCR of the TCR CDR3. TCRdb passed the multiplex PCR reads through MiXCR, listing each CDR3 protein once. The table includes about 480,000 distinct CDR3 sequences, 13% to 15% detected once.

This rearrangement joins TRBV3-1 to TRBJ2-3; D may correspond to TRBD1 or TRBD2 (5 bases each). This TCR derives from a young woman with Graves' hyperthyroidism. Sequencing was done on a sample of blood. The CDR3 DNA reads TGTGCCAGCAGCCAAGAAGCCCAATGGGGGTGGGGGACAGATACGCAGTATTTT. It encodes CASSQEAQWGWGTDTQYF.